This T cell receptor beta chain was documented in a study of blood T cell repertoires in COVID-19. Background on the study: Spain, Italy and the United States supplied samples that represented acute and convalescent COVID-19. T cells, B-cell-depleted T cells, or PBMCs supplied cDNA or gDNA.

To note about this clone: In the same sample, other DNA sequences code for this CDR3.

Under the authors' procedure: Counts of nucleated cells, estimated from reference gene primer amplification, were obtained. Measured with immunoSEQ multiplex PCR; TCRdb has only the in-frame clones, and not every one. That table is the source of V, J and clone size, and D and trimming were worked out from the DNA. The sample consists of about 220,000 clones, roughly 84% of them appearing once. The CDR3 runs to 14 residues. V lost 5 bases to trimming and J lost 4 bases; unmatched junction nucleotides: 4. Germline V gene data show CDR1 as LGHDT and CDR2 as YNNKEL (reference sequence). This chain joins TRBV3-1 (or the pseudogene TRBV3-2) and TRBJ2-5, with 10 bases fitting TRBD2. The material sequenced was peripheral blood. The sequence came from a woman between 55 and 75 years old with acute or convalescent COVID-19. CDR3 protein: CASSSSGGGETQYF. As DNA, the CDR3 is TGTGCCAGCAGCAGCAGCGGGGGGGGAGAGACCCAGTACTTC.